Presented here are 3 T cell receptor beta chains from one specimen sequenced in a study of identical twins. Each CDR3 protein gets one entry after TCRdb re-called the 5' RACE reads with MiXCR. The data hold roughly 540,000 distinct CDR3 sequences, with approximately 22% observed a single time. These data were also filed under a second study, of T cells expressing NK-cell markers.

Source material: CD4+ T cells sorted from blood. These receptors originate from a woman under 30 in good health.

This rearrangement joins TRBV29-1 to TRBJ2-5; possible D gene TRBD2, 6 bases. The ends were cut back, 5 bases at V and 0 bases at J, with 16 bases in the middle. The CDR3 is 15 residues long. CDR1 SQVTM and CDR2 ANQGSEA come from the germline V gene. The CDR3 is CSVLGRSGYQETQYF. CDR3 nucleotide sequence: TGCAGCGTTCTCGGGCGTAGCGGATACCAAGAGACCCAGTACTTC.

The V gene is TRBV9, the J gene TRBJ1-3, with D possibly TRBD1 on 5 matching bases. CDR3 length equals 14 residues. Per germline, CDR1 SGDLS and CDR2 YYNGEE. Between the trimmed V and J ends, which lost 4 bases and 4 bases, there was a span of 12 bases. CDR3 sequence (DNA): TGTGCCAGCAGCCCCGACAGTTTCGGAAACACCATATATTTT. Amino acids: CASSPDSFGNTIYF.

V and J are TRBV3-1 and TRBJ2-2; D gene ambiguous. The germline V gene has CDR1 LGHDT and CDR2 YNNKEL (reference sequence). This CDR3 is built from 14 residues. V lost 4 bases and J 0 bases, leaving 6 bases between the germline ends. The CDR3 coding sequence is TGTGCCAGCAGCCCCTACGCGAACACCGGGGAGCTGTTTTTT. This gives the protein CASSPYANTGELFF.